The entry below describes one T cell receptor beta chain. Its antigen remains unidentified. The record originates from a study of cytomegalovirus exposure and HLA in healthy donors. Study-wide results and limits: The study carried out a later analysis of TCR beta sequences. It associated some 17,000 of them with specific HLA alleles at a false discovery rate of 0.05. Whilst most TCR sequences proved rare, a subset of public TCRs occurred across many donors.

V gave up 0 bases and J gave up 1 base; unmatched junction bases: 8. Germline CDR1 is SGHAT and CDR2 is FQNNGV. This CDR3 is built from 18 residues. The PCR was carried out with 60 Vbeta primers and 13 Jbeta primers. The assay was immunoSEQ multiplex PCR, and TCRdb's table has in-frame clones only and misses some. The data contain more than 55,000 clones, 83% of them singletons. The receptor comes from a man aged 25 to 40 in good health and CMV-seronegative. The sample comprised PBMCs. The rearrangement joins TRBV11-2 to TRBJ1-2, with 10 positions matching TRBD1. Here the CDR3 reads CASSLDRTGGPLNYGYTF. In DNA, the CDR3 is TGTGCCAGCAGCTTAGACCGGACAGGGGGTCCGCTTAACTATGGCTACACCTTC. The full variable domain, with the rest looked up from reference TRBV11-2 and TRBJ1-2, is EAGVAQSPRYKIIEKRQSVAFWCNPISGHATLYWYQQILGQGPKLLIQFQNNGVVDDSQLPKDRFSAERLKGVDSTLKIQPAKLEDSAVYLCASSLDRTGGPLNYGYTFGSGTRLTVV.